Listed below are T cell receptor beta chains from one sample, sequenced in a study of blood T cell repertoires in COVID-19. The data were produced by immunoSEQ multiplex PCR, yet TCRdb's version contains in-frame clones alone and is incomplete. The repertoire holds about 86,000 clones, approximately 88% seen once, with around 29% in the top ten. Sequencing input: peripheral blood. Receptors were obtained from a woman aged 80 or older with active or convalescent COVID-19. Both conserved end residues are part of each CDR3. Each record gives: clone size, V gene, D gene, J gene, CDR3 DNA, CDR3 protein. D genes are given only for firm matches. Some rows mark clone size as missing; the rest say once, few, many or name a class of expanded clone.

clone_size: NA; v_call: TRBV6-5; d_call: TRBD2; j_call: TRBJ2-1; cdr3_nt: TGTGCCAGCTCTCGGGCGGGGGGTCGCTACAATGAGCAGTTCTTC; cdr3_aa: CASSRAGGRYNEQFF
clone_size: NA; v_call: TRBV14; d_call: TRBD1; j_call: TRBJ1-4; cdr3_nt: TGTGCCAGCAGCCAACAACGTTACCAGTTCGGGACAGGGGGCATTCTTGAATATGAAAAACTGTTTTTT; cdr3_aa: CASSQQRYQFGTGGILEYEKLFF
clone_size: NA; v_call: TRBV7-8; d_call: TRBD1; j_call: TRBJ1-1; cdr3_nt: TGTGCCAGCAGCCCTGCGACAGGGTTGAGGTTAGCTTTCTTT; cdr3_aa: CASSPATGLRLAFF
clone_size: NA; v_call: TRBV7-2; d_call: NA; j_call: TRBJ2-4; cdr3_nt: TGTGCCAGCAGCCCGCGACTTCCCCGGGGAAACATTCAGTACTTC; cdr3_aa: CASSPRLPRGNIQYF
clone_size: few; v_call: TRBV20-1; d_call: NA; j_call: TRBJ1-4; cdr3_nt: TGCAGTGCTAGTCAAGGCGGTGAAAAACTGTTTTTT; cdr3_aa: CSASQGGEKLFF
clone_size: once; v_call: TRBV5-8; d_call: TRBD2; j_call: TRBJ2-3; cdr3_nt: TGTGCCAGCAGCTTGGGGGTAGCGGGATTGTCTGATACGCAGTATTTT; cdr3_aa: CASSLGVAGLSDTQYF
clone_size: NA; v_call: TRBV7-3; d_call: TRBD2; j_call: TRBJ2-3; cdr3_nt: TGTGCCAGCAGCTTAAATGCGGGAGTACCAGATACGCAGTATTTT; cdr3_aa: CASSLNAGVPDTQYF
clone_size: few; v_call: TRBV6-5; d_call: NA; j_call: TRBJ2-2; cdr3_nt: TGTGCCAGCACCCAGGGATATGGCACCGGGGAGCTGTTTTTT; cdr3_aa: CASTQGYGTGELFF
clone_size: NA; v_call: TRBV5-5; d_call: TRBD1; j_call: TRBJ2-5; cdr3_nt: TGTGCCAGCAGCCTAAGACAGGGGGTTTTAGAGACCCAGTACTTC; cdr3_aa: CASSLRQGVLETQYF
clone_size: once; v_call: TRBV6-6; d_call: NA; j_call: TRBJ1-1; cdr3_nt: TGTGCCAGCAGGTCCTACCTGGGGGCAGGGAACACTGAAGCTTTCTTT; cdr3_aa: CASRSYLGAGNTEAFF
clone_size: NA; v_call: TRBV28; d_call: TRBD1; j_call: TRBJ1-5; cdr3_nt: TGTGCCAGCAGTGGGCCCTCACAGGGGAGCAATCAGCCCCAGCATTTT; cdr3_aa: CASSGPSQGSNQPQHF
clone_size: NA; v_call: TRBV7-8; d_call: TRBD1; j_call: TRBJ2-7; cdr3_nt: TGTGCCAGCAGCTCAGTCGGGACAGGGTGGGGCGAGCAGTACTTC; cdr3_aa: CASSSVGTGWGEQYF
clone_size: NA; v_call: TRBV5-4; d_call: NA; j_call: TRBJ2-4; cdr3_nt: TGTGCCAGCAGCTTGGAGCCGCTCGGGGACATTCAGTACTTC; cdr3_aa: CASSLEPLGDIQYF
clone_size: NA; v_call: TRBV3-1/TRBV3-2; d_call: TRBD1; j_call: TRBJ1-2; cdr3_nt: TGTGCCAGCAACCCCGGGACAGGCTATGGCTACACCTTC; cdr3_aa: CASNPGTGYGYTF
clone_size: NA; v_call: TRBV28; d_call: NA; j_call: TRBJ1-3; cdr3_nt: TGTGCCAGCAGTTTCTTTCCGTCTTCTGGAAACACCATATATTTT; cdr3_aa: CASSFFPSSGNTIYF
clone_size: NA; v_call: TRBV7-6; d_call: NA; j_call: TRBJ2-1; cdr3_nt: TGTGCCAGCAGCTTACACGGGAGTGCCTACAATGAGCAGTTCTTC; cdr3_aa: CASSLHGSAYNEQFF
clone_size: NA; v_call: TRBV4-2; d_call: NA; j_call: TRBJ2-1; cdr3_nt: TGTGCCAGCAGCCAAGGCGGAAGGAGCTCCTACAATGAGCAGTTCTTC; cdr3_aa: CASSQGGRSSYNEQFF
clone_size: NA; v_call: TRBV2; d_call: NA; j_call: TRBJ1-1; cdr3_nt: TGTGCCAGCAGGGCAGACTCCATGAACACTGAAGCTTTCTTT; cdr3_aa: CASRADSMNTEAFF
clone_size: NA; v_call: TRBV19; d_call: TRBD1; j_call: TRBJ2-3; cdr3_nt: TGTGCCAGTAGTATGGTCCGGACAGGGAGATTAGATACGCAGTATTTT; cdr3_aa: CASSMVRTGRLDTQYF
clone_size: NA; v_call: TRBV28; d_call: NA; j_call: TRBJ2-7; cdr3_nt: TGTGCCAGCAGTCCCCATTCCGTAGCCTACGAGCAGTACTTC; cdr3_aa: CASSPHSVAYEQYF
clone_size: NA; v_call: TRBV5-1; d_call: NA; j_call: TRBJ1-2; cdr3_nt: TGCGCCAGCAGCTTGGAAGGCACAGGGAACTATGGCTACACCTTC; cdr3_aa: CASSLEGTGNYGYTF
clone_size: NA; v_call: TRBV29-1; d_call: NA; j_call: TRBJ2-1; cdr3_nt: TGCAGCGTGAGGACAGACCCAAGTTACTACAATGAGCAGTTCTTC; cdr3_aa: CSVRTDPSYYNEQFF